What follows are 32 T cell receptor beta chains derived from one specimen sequenced in a study of identical twins. TCRdb redid the calling of the 5' RACE reads with MiXCR, one entry per CDR3 protein. The data show around 650,000 distinct CDR3 sequences, about 7% seen once. This sample also appeared in a second study, on yellow fever vaccine responses in identical twins.

The sequenced sample was PBMCs. These receptor sequences come from a young woman in good health.

This clonotype appeared many times. This sequence joins TRBV3-1 and TRBJ2-1, with TRBD2 matching over 8 bases. The CDR3 totals 14 residues. V lost 3 bases to trimming and J lost 5 bases; unmatched junction nucleotides: 3. CDR1 is LGHDT and CDR2 is YNNKEL in the germline V gene (reference sequence). The CDR3 DNA follows: TGTGCCAGCAGCCAGGCGGGGGGAAACAATGAGCAGTTCTTC. This encodes CASSQAGGNNEQFF.

This clonotype was seen more than once but under ten times. The chain couples TRBV20-1 to TRBJ1-5; the D gene is possibly TRBD1 (6 bases). With 4 bases removed from V and 4 bases from J, the gap between germline ends came to 11 bases. CDR3 length: 13 amino acids. Per the germline V gene, CDR1 is DFQATT and CDR2 is SNEGSKA (reference sequence). This CDR3 reads CSAKGGQNQPQHF. The CDR3 nucleotides are TGCAGTGCTAAAGGGGGGCAAAATCAGCCCCAGCATTTT.

At least ten counts were recorded for this clonotype. The J gene is TRBJ1-1, the V gene TRBV20-1; D possibly corresponds to TRBD1 (6 bases). Germline CDR1 and CDR2: DFQATT and SNEGSKA (reference sequence). The CDR3 totals 13 residues. DNA of the CDR3: TGCAGCGACTCGACAGGAACAAACACTGAAGCTTTCTTT. Amino acids: CSDSTGTNTEAFF.

The V call is TRBV20-1, the J call TRBJ2-5; TRBD2 agrees at 9 bases. This CDR3 has 17 residues. Germline CDR1 is DFQATT and CDR2 is SNEGSKA (reference sequence). The J segment lost 4 bases and the V segment lost 1 base, leaving 13 bases of the junction unmatched. This chain's CDR3 is CSARGGGGAGLRETQYF. CDR3 coding DNA: TGCAGTGCTAGAGGGGGCGGGGGGGCCGGGTTGAGAGAGACCCAGTACTTC.

This clonotype has just a few counts. CDR3 DNA sequence: TGTGCCAGCTGGTTGGGTGCTCGGCCGACAGATACGCAGTATTTT. Translation: CASWLGARPTDTQYF. V and J are TRBV5-6 and TRBJ2-3; the D is unclear. Trimming left V 7 bases short and J 3 bases short, with 18 bases between. CDR3 length: 15 residues. Germline V gene sequence: CDR1 SGHDT, CDR2 YYEEEE.

This clonotype appeared many times. This sequence joins TRBV13 and TRBJ2-3; the D is unclear. The V and J ends lost 2 bases and 4 bases respectively, with 10 bases between them. This CDR3 has 14 residues. Germline lookup yields CDR1 PRHDT and CDR2 FYEKMQ (reference sequence). This chain's CDR3 is CASSLSVPADTQYF. The CDR3 DNA follows: TGTGCCAGCAGCTTATCAGTACCCGCAGATACGCAGTATTTT. Full variable domain (missing parts from reference TRBV13 and TRBJ2-3): AAGVIQSPRHLIKEKRETATLKCYPIPRHDTVYWYQQGPGQDPQFLISFYEKMQSDKGSIPDRFSAQQFSDYHSELNMSSLELGDSALYFCASSLSVPADTQYFGPGTRLTVL.

The table lists this clonotype with many counts. This chain links TRBV12-3 or TRBV12-4 with TRBJ1-4, with a tentative D call TRBD1 (5 bases). Trimming pared 5 bases from V and 4 bases from J, leaving 8 bases between. The CDR3 is 13 residues long. CDR3 DNA sequence: TGTGCCAGCAGTGAGGGACTTAATGAAAAACTGTTTTTT. Translating gives CASSEGLNEKLFF.

The sample holds a few counts of this clonotype. The V gene is TRBV6-1, the J gene TRBJ2-6; 8 nucleotides match TRBD1. Germline CDR1 and CDR2: MNHNS and SASEGT. The CDR3 loop spans 15 amino acids. The trim removed 10 bases at V and 0 bases at J, leaving 5 bases unmatched. The CDR3 region has the DNA TGTGCCACTCAGGGGGCTAGCTCTGGGGCCAACGTCCTGACTTTC. It yields the protein CATQGASSGANVLTF.

This clonotype was seen ten or more times. The chain carries TRBV20-1 and TRBJ2-7; 8 bases agree with TRBD1. Germline V gene data show CDR1 as DFQATT and CDR2 as SNEGSKA (reference sequence). The CDR3 covers 14 residues. V shed 5 bases and J 3 bases; nucleotides not matched to a gene: 9. The CDR3 region is CSAFNGTGFYEQYV. The CDR3 nucleotides are TGCAGTGCTTTTAACGGGACAGGCTTCTACGAGCAGTACGTC.

The gene calls are TRBV4-2 and TRBJ2-1; D is perhaps TRBD1 or TRBD2 (5 bases each). Trimming cost V 0 bases and J 5 bases, with 8 bases left between them. The CDR3 is made up of 14 amino acids. Germline CDR1 and CDR2: LGHNA and YNFKEQ. CDR3 sequence (DNA): TGTGCCAGCAGCCAAGATCGGGGCGACAATGAGCAGTTCTTC. It encodes CASSQDRGDNEQFF.

This clonotype was counted many times. CDR3 nucleotides: TGTGCCAGCAGTCCCAGCGGGATCTTTTACAATGAGCAGTTCTTC. It is translated as CASSPSGIFYNEQFF. This chain links TRBV12-3 or TRBV12-4 with TRBJ2-1; 7 bases agree with TRBD2. The trim removed 5 bases at V and 4 bases at J, leaving 8 bases unmatched. CDR3 length: 15 residues.

This clonotype was observed a handful of times. J is TRBJ2-1 and V is TRBV9; D is unclear. Germline CDR1 and CDR2: SGDLS and YYNGEE. There are 14 residues in the CDR3. V gave up 7 bases and J gave up 5 bases, with 16 bases separating them. CDR3 sequence: CASSTQMWDNEQFF. CDR3 in DNA: TGTGCCAGCTCTACCCAAATGTGGGACAATGAGCAGTTCTTC.

This clonotype came up a few times. The genes are TRBV18 and TRBJ1-2, with 10 bases fitting TRBD1. Germline CDR1 reads KGHSH; CDR2 reads LQKENI. The length of the CDR3 is 14 residues. J gave up 5 bases and V 3 bases, and 3 bases lay outside the gene matches. The CDR3 protein is CASSPMDRGYGYTF. DNA of the CDR3: TGTGCCAGCTCACCGATGGACAGGGGGTATGGCTACACCTTC.

This clonotype came up many times. The chain uses TRBV3-1 and TRBJ2-3; D is perhaps TRBD1 (5 bases). Trimming shortened V by 4 bases and J by 0 bases, and 23 bases separated the two germline ends. The CDR3 is 19 residues long. CDR1 and CDR2 (germline): LGHDT, YNNKEL (reference sequence). CDR3 protein: CASSPPSSPQGYSTDTQYF. The CDR3 region has the DNA TGTGCCAGCAGCCCACCAAGTTCCCCGCAGGGATATAGCACAGATACGCAGTATTTT.

The gene calls are TRBV18 and TRBJ1-2, with a possible D match to TRBD1 (6 bases). V shed 4 bases and J shed 7 bases, with 13 bases lying between them. Germline V lookup: CDR1 KGHSH, CDR2 LQKENI. This CDR3 has 13 amino acids. CDR3 nucleotide sequence: TGTGCCAGCTCACTCGCCGGACAGACTGGCTACACCTTC. It yields the protein CASSLAGQTGYTF. Full variable domain (missing parts from reference TRBV18 and TRBJ1-2): NAGVMQNPRHLVRRRGQEARLRCSPMKGHSHVYWYRQLPEEGLKFMVYLQKENIIDESGMPKERFSAEFPKEGPSILRIQQVVRGDSAAYFCASSLAGQTGYTFGSGTRLTVV.

The chain joins TRBV20-1 to TRBJ1-2; tentative D call: TRBD1 (5 bases). The CDR3 consists of 17 residues. CDR1 and CDR2 from the germline V gene are DFQATT and SNEGSKA (reference sequence). Trimming removed 0 bases at V and 1 base at J, with 18 bases between. The CDR3 reads CSARDRDRDLNNYGYTF. The CDR3 region has the DNA TGCAGTGCTAGAGACCGAGACAGAGACCTTAATAACTATGGCTACACCTTC.

This clonotype showed up just a few times. This chain links TRBV7-2 with TRBJ2-7, with TRBD1 identical over 10 bases. Trimming removed 5 bases from V and 6 bases from J; junction bases left unmatched: 16. This CDR3 comprises 17 residues. The V gene's germline CDR1 is SGHTA and CDR2 FQGNSA. The CDR3 nucleotides are TGTGCCAGCAGCCCATTAAAGCTGGGACAGGGGATACGCGAGCAGTACTTC. Protein product: CASSPLKLGQGIREQYF.

This clonotype was found many times. The genes are TRBV10-2 and TRBJ1-5; D remains unclear. CDR3 length equals 13 residues. Germline V gene lookup returns CDR1 WSHSY and CDR2 SAAADI. V lost 1 base and J 5 bases, leaving 6 bases between the germline ends. The CDR3 sequence: CASSEFRDQPQHF. CDR3 in DNA: TGCGCCAGCAGTGAGTTCCGTGATCAGCCCCAGCATTTT.

This clonotype was counted between two and nine times. This chain connects TRBV29-1 to TRBJ1-2; 8 bases line up with TRBD1. The CDR3 has 15 amino acids. After removal of 4 bases from V and 7 bases from J, the junction contained 14 bases not matched to a gene. The V gene's germline CDR1 is SQVTM and CDR2 ANQGSEA. This CDR3 is CSVGVRGQERGGYTF. CDR3 nucleotides: TGCAGCGTTGGGGTAAGGGGACAGGAAAGAGGTGGCTACACCTTC.

This clonotype has just a few counts. The rearrangement joins TRBV12-3 or TRBV12-4 to TRBJ1-2; no clear D gene. V lost 0 bases, J lost 4 bases, and 9 bases lay in between. The CDR3 is made up of 14 amino acids. This CDR3 is CASSLAWSIYGYTF. CDR3 nucleotide sequence: TGTGCCAGCAGTTTAGCCTGGAGTATCTATGGCTACACCTTC.

This clonotype came up a few times. V is TRBV20-1 and J is TRBJ1-5, with D uncertain. The germline V gene has CDR1 DFQATT and CDR2 SNEGSKA (reference sequence). Trimming took off 2 bases at V and 3 bases at J, with 5 bases between the two ends. This CDR3 contains 12 residues. The CDR3 DNA follows: TGCAGTGCTAGACCCTCCAATCAGCCCCAGCATTTT. It codes for CSARPSNQPQHF.

There are a few counts of this clonotype. V usage is TRBV7-8 and J usage is TRBJ2-1, with D possibly being TRBD1 or TRBD2 (5 bases each). CDR1 SGHVS and CDR2 FQNEAQ come from the germline V gene. This CDR3 region has 15 residues. V shed 9 bases and J shed 8 bases, with 23 bases lying between them. CDR3 in amino acids: CASHPRGTLIDEQFF. The CDR3 region has the DNA TGTGCCAGTCACCCTCGGGGCACCCTGATTGATGAGCAGTTCTTC.

To note about this clonotype: At one boundary the junction diverges from the germline segment, which might be a read error. The chain has TRBV12-3 or TRBV12-4 and TRBJ2-3, with TRBD2 matching over 9 bases. The CDR3 loop spans 15 amino acids. The CDR3 DNA reads as TGTGCCAGCAGTTCTAGCGGGGAGAGCACATATACGCAGTATTTT. Residues: CASSSSGESTYTQYF.

The V and J genes are TRBV7-6 and TRBJ2-5; tentative D call: TRBD2 (6 bases). The CDR3 covers 14 residues. Germline CDR1 reads SGHVS; CDR2 reads FNYEAQ. Trimming removed 1 base from V and 5 bases from J, with 11 bases in between. This CDR3 is CASSLDRGKETQYF. DNA for the CDR3: TGTGCCAGCAGCTTAGATCGGGGGAAGGAGACCCAGTACTTC.

This clonotype was detected only a few times. V usage is TRBV20-1 and J usage is TRBJ2-2; 9 bases fit TRBD2. Germline values: CDR1 DFQATT, CDR2 SNEGSKA (reference sequence). V lost 3 bases, J lost 7 bases, and 9 bases stayed unmatched. This CDR3 region has 15 residues. The CDR3, as DNA: TGCAGTGCTAGCGGCCTAGCGGGGAATAACGGGGAGCTGTTTTTT. This translates into CSASGLAGNNGELFF.

This clonotype has just a few counts. The genes are TRBV4-1 and TRBJ1-6; 9 nucleotides agree with TRBD1. The CDR3 loop spans 16 amino acids. Germline CDR1 reads MGHRA; CDR2 reads YSYEKL. Trimming cost V 3 bases and J 3 bases; bases outside gene matches: 3. This CDR3 is CASSQGQGFYNSPLHF. The CDR3 bases are TGCGCCAGCAGCCAGGGACAGGGATTCTATAATTCACCCCTCCACTTT.

This clonotype appeared many times. The chain is built from TRBV10-3 and TRBJ2-3; the match to TRBD2 covers 7 bases. Germline-derived CDR1 and CDR2 are ENHRY and SYGVKD. V lost 3 bases and J lost 2; bases outside the gene matches: 5. The CDR3 is 15 amino acids. The CDR3 region is CAISEPAGVTDTQYF. In nucleotides, the CDR3 is TGTGCCATCAGTGAACCCGCGGGAGTCACAGATACGCAGTATTTT.

Regarding this clonotype: This clone may be a read error of a much larger clone one base away. The V call is TRBV20-1, the J call TRBJ2-2; the match to TRBD2 covers 7 bases. The length of the CDR3 is 15 residues. Trimming cost V 3 bases and J 5 bases; bases outside gene matches: 9. CDR1 DFQATT and CDR2 SNEGSKA come from the germline V gene (reference sequence). The CDR3, as DNA: TGCAGTGCTAGCGTGGGCCTAGCGGAGACCGGGGAGCTGTTTTTT. Residues: CSASVGLAETGELFF.

There are many counts of this clonotype. The chain links TRBV6-1 to TRBJ2-2; D remains ambiguous. V was clipped by 6 bases and J by 4 bases, with 12 bases between them. Germline values: CDR1 MNHNS, CDR2 SASEGT. The CDR3 spans 14 residues. In DNA form, the CDR3 reads TGTGCCAGCAGGAGGACCGGGCTCACCGGGGAGCTGTTTTTT. Its translation: CASRRTGLTGELFF.

This clonotype has a handful of counts. The CDR3 spells CATQTGRNQPQHF. The CDR3 DNA sequence: TGTGCCACTCAGACAGGGAGGAATCAGCCCCAGCATTTT. The rearrangement uses TRBV6-1 and TRBJ1-5, with 7 bases lining up with TRBD1. Germline CDR1 is MNHNS and CDR2 is SASEGT. The CDR3 contains 13 residues. V shed 10 bases and J 4 bases; nucleotides not matched to a gene: 7.

The table lists this clonotype with many counts. This chain links TRBV11-2 with TRBJ1-5; perhaps TRBD1 as D (6 bases). CDR3 length: 14 residues. Trimming pared 1 base from V and 3 bases from J, leaving 7 bases between. CDR1 SGHAT and CDR2 FQNNGV come from the germline V gene. The CDR3 bases are TGTGCCAGCAGCTTAGCAGGGGCCAATCAGCCCCAGCATTTT. It is translated as CASSLAGANQPQHF.

V usage is TRBV27 and J usage is TRBJ2-1; no definite D call. The CDR3 consists of 13 residues. Germline lookup yields CDR1 MNHEY and CDR2 SMNVEV (reference sequence). Trimming removed 3 bases at V and 6 bases at J, with 9 bases between. The CDR3 coding sequence is TGTGCCAGCAGTTTTTTGACCCTCAATGAGCAGTTCTTC. The encoded protein is CASSFLTLNEQFF.